Each of the 23 T cell receptor beta chains below was sequenced from the same sample in a study of identical twins. TCRdb reprocessed the 5' RACE reads via MiXCR and lists one record per CDR3 protein. Of nearly 650,000 distinct CDR3 sequences listed, about 7.6% are singletons. This same sample was also taken into another study, of yellow fever vaccine responses in identical twins.

The sample was PBMCs. These receptors were taken from a woman between 18 and 29 years old in good health.

Turning to this clonotype: At one end, the junction sequence differs from germline, possibly due to a read error. Here the CDR3 reads CSARDAGANTGELFF. In nucleotides, the CDR3 is TGCAGTGCTAGAGATGCGGGGGCGAATACCGGGGAGCTGTTTTTT. The rearrangement links TRBV20-1 to TRBJ2-2, with a tentative D call TRBD2 (7 bases). The CDR3 is made up of 15 amino acids. CDR1 and CDR2 from the germline V gene are DFQATT and SNEGSKA (reference sequence).

This clonotype appeared many times. V is TRBV12-3 or TRBV12-4 and J is TRBJ2-1; 7 positions match TRBD2. V was pared by 7 bases and J by 3 bases, with 15 bases of the junction left unmatched. CDR3 size: 17 residues. In DNA form, the CDR3 reads TGTGCCAGCAACCCTCAAGGGACTACGTCTTTCTACAATGAGCAGTTCTTC. This translates into CASNPQGTTSFYNEQFF.

The chain uses TRBV12-3 or TRBV12-4 and TRBJ2-5, with D uncertain. V lost 6 bases, J lost 2 bases, and 13 bases lay in between. The length of the CDR3 is 14 residues. The CDR3 spells CASRKQILQETQYF. The DNA of the CDR3 is TGTGCCAGCAGAAAACAGATCTTACAAGAGACCCAGTACTTC.

About this clonotype itself: A read error may be the cause here, since a much bigger clone is one base away. This chain joins TRBV21-1 and TRBJ1-1. TRBV21-1 is marked as a pseudogene. The CDR3 has 16 amino acids. The DNA for the CDR3 is TGTGCCAGCAGCTCCACGCCGGCACGACATAACACTGAAGCTTTCTTT. Its translation is CASSSTPARHNTEAFF.

Written as DNA, the CDR3 is TGTGCCAGCAGCAACCTACAGGGAAAGGGACAAGATACGCAGTATTTT. Translating gives CASSNLQGKGQDTQYF. The rearrangement uses TRBV7-9 and TRBJ2-3; maybe TRBD1 (6 bases). Germline CDR1 is SEHNR and CDR2 is FQNEAQ (reference sequence). This CDR3 region has 16 residues. Trimming removed 5 bases at V and 5 bases at J, with 20 bases between.

This clonotype was observed a few times. The CDR3 is CASSFADDRSKYF. The CDR3 DNA sequence: TGTGCCAGCAGTTTTGCAGACGACAGATCGAAGTACTTC. The V gene is TRBV27, the J gene TRBJ2-7; D perhaps matches TRBD1 (5 bases). V lost 3 bases to trimming and J lost 11 bases, with 17 bases between them. This CDR3 region has 13 residues. Per the germline V gene, CDR1 is MNHEY and CDR2 is SMNVEV (reference sequence).

About this clonotype itself: A much more abundant neighbour one base away suggests this may be a read error. V is TRBV20-1 and J is TRBJ1-1; D uncertain. The CDR3 loop spans 13 amino acids. The germline V gene has CDR1 DFQATT and CDR2 SNEGSKA (reference sequence). The V end was cut by 0 bases, the J end by 0 bases, with 5 bases between. The CDR3 region is CSARDQVNTEAFF. The CDR3 bases are TGCAGTGCTAGAGATCAAGTGAACACTGAAGCTTTCTTT.

This clonotype showed up just a few times. The rearrangement links TRBV3-1 to TRBJ2-1, with 7 bases identical to TRBD2. The germline CDR1 and CDR2 sequences are LGHDT and YNNKEL (reference sequence). With V trimmed by 0 bases and J by 6 bases, 11 bases remained unmatched. The CDR3 runs to 17 residues. The CDR3 sequence: CASSQEAGLVWGNEQFF. CDR3 DNA: TGTGCCAGCAGCCAAGAGGCCGGACTAGTGTGGGGCAATGAGCAGTTCTTC.

This clonotype has a count of ten or more. V gene TRBV29-1 combines with J gene TRBJ2-3; unclear D gene. Per the germline V gene, CDR1 is SQVTM and CDR2 is ANQGSEA. The CDR3 has 13 amino acids. V was shortened by 3 bases and J by 2 bases, with 9 bases between the two germline ends. The CDR3 region is CSVDTFDTDTQYF. The CDR3 DNA is TGCAGCGTTGATACTTTTGACACAGATACGCAGTATTTT.

This clonotype has just a few counts. J is TRBJ2-7 and V is TRBV5-1; the D gene is possibly TRBD1 (6 bases). CDR1 SGHRS and CDR2 YFSETQ come from the germline V gene. V lost 4 bases to trimming and J lost 2 bases, with 16 bases between them. This CDR3 spans 15 amino acids. The CDR3 spells CASSPGQFNTYEQYV. The CDR3 DNA follows: TGCGCCAGCAGCCCAGGACAGTTTAACACCTACGAGCAGTACGTC.

The chain joins TRBV20-1 to TRBJ2-2, with 8 bases fitting TRBD2. The CDR3 is 16 amino acids. Germline CDR1 and CDR2: DFQATT and SNEGSKA (reference sequence). V trimming: 0 bases; J trimming: 3 bases; junction bases outside the gene matches: 6. The CDR3 sequence is CSARDQGLGDTGELFF. The CDR3 region has the DNA TGCAGTGCTAGAGATCAGGGACTAGGTGACACCGGGGAGCTGTTTTTT.

The chain joins TRBV12-3 or TRBV12-4 to TRBJ2-2; no reliable D call. Trimming pared 2 bases from V and 1 base from J, leaving 5 bases between. This CDR3 contains 14 residues. In DNA form, the CDR3 reads TGTGCCAGCAGTTTAAGGAAGAACACCGGGGAGCTGTTTTTT. It codes for CASSLRKNTGELFF.

This clonotype has a count of ten or more. The gene calls are TRBV24-1 and TRBJ2-5; perhaps TRBD2 as D (6 bases). The germline gives CDR1 KGHDR, CDR2 SFDVKD. V lost 4 bases to trimming and J lost 2 bases, with 19 bases between them. CDR3 size: 17 residues. In DNA, the CDR3 is TGTGCCACCAGTGACCGCAGAGTAGCGGAAAATCAAGAGACCCAGTACTTC. The encoded protein is CATSDRRVAENQETQYF.

DNA of the CDR3: TGCGCCAGCAGTCAGTGGGGTGGGACCCCCGTC. Protein product: CASSQWGGTPV. The V and J genes are TRBV23-1 and TRBJ2-7; D possibly matches TRBD1 or TRBD2 (5 bases each). TRBV23-1 is classed as an ORF, of uncertain function. This CDR3 is built from 11 residues.

This clonotype has a handful of counts. V usage is TRBV6-5 and J usage is TRBJ1-4; 7 positions agree with TRBD1. The germline CDR1 and CDR2 sequences are MNHEY and SVGAGI. Losses at the gene ends were 2 bases for V and 0 bases for J; bases not matched to a gene: 3. The CDR3 length is 16 residues. This chain's CDR3 is CASSYLRGSTNEKLFF. The CDR3 coding sequence is TGTGCCAGCAGTTACCTCAGGGGGTCAACTAATGAAAAACTGTTTTTT.

This clonotype was picked up a small number of times. The V and J genes are TRBV20-1 and TRBJ2-6; 9 bases match TRBD1. The V and J ends lost 6 bases and 3 bases, in that order; junction bases with no gene match: 3. This CDR3 region has 14 residues. CDR1 is DFQATT, CDR2 SNEGSKA, per germline (reference sequence). This chain's CDR3 is CSARDRDGANVLTF. The CDR3 DNA reads as TGCAGTGCCCGGGACAGGGATGGGGCCAACGTCCTGACTTTC.

The chain uses TRBV12-3 or TRBV12-4 and TRBJ2-1; TRBD2 matches at 9 bases. With 2 bases clipped from V and 2 bases from J, the junction kept 16 bases outside the gene matches. The CDR3 is made up of 20 amino acids. The CDR3 DNA reads as TGTGCCAGCAGTTTAATGGGGATGATCGGGACTAGCTTAACCTACAATGAGCAGTTCTTC. It encodes CASSLMGMIGTSLTYNEQFF.

This rearrangement joins TRBV29-1 to TRBJ2-1; TRBD1 is a possible D gene (5 bases). Trimming left V 4 bases short and J 5 bases short, with 12 bases between. The CDR3 is made up of 13 amino acids. Germline assignment: CDR1 SQVTM and CDR2 ANQGSEA. In DNA form, the CDR3 reads TGCAGCGTTGTATCCAGGGAAAACAATGAGCAGTTCTTC. Its protein product is CSVVSRENNEQFF.

Ten or more counts support this clonotype. The V and J genes are TRBV3-1 and TRBJ1-2, with D unclear. Germline loops: CDR1 LGHDT, CDR2 YNNKEL (reference sequence). The V gene lost 3 bases and the J gene lost 4 bases, with 9 bases spanning the gap. The CDR3 runs 13 residues. The CDR3 here is CASSQTPSYGYTF. DNA of the CDR3: TGTGCCAGCAGCCAGACACCTTCCTATGGCTACACCTTC.

This clonotype was detected many times. J is TRBJ1-2 and V is TRBV12-3 or TRBV12-4; no reliable D call. V gave up 7 bases and J gave up 3 bases, with 15 bases separating them. The CDR3 is made up of 14 amino acids. The CDR3 DNA is TGTGCCAGCAAGCGCAGGTCGACGGACTATGGCTACACCTTC. Protein product: CASKRRSTDYGYTF.

This clonotype has more than one count but fewer than ten. The CDR3 here is CSARGWGLGSNEQFF. CDR3 coding DNA: TGCAGTGCTAGAGGTTGGGGCCTGGGATCGAATGAGCAGTTCTTC. V gene TRBV20-1 combines with J gene TRBJ2-1; maybe TRBD1 (5 bases). Germline V CDR1 and CDR2: DFQATT, SNEGSKA (reference sequence). The CDR3 is 15 amino acids. V lost 1 base to trimming and J lost 7 bases, with 17 bases between them.

In this sample, this clonotype turned up many times. The J gene is TRBJ2-3, the V gene TRBV6-5; D unresolved. Trimming shortened V by 4 bases and J by 4 bases, and 12 bases separated the two germline ends. Germline assignment: CDR1 MNHEY and CDR2 SVGAGI. CDR3 length equals 14 residues. The CDR3 here is CASSFGYHSDTQYF. As DNA, the CDR3 is TGTGCCAGCAGTTTTGGCTACCACTCAGATACGCAGTATTTT.

This clonotype was recorded once. CDR3 sequence (DNA): TGCGCCAGCAGCTTGGATCGAGGCGCAACCTACGAGCAGTACTTC. Translation gives CASSLDRGATYEQYF. The genes are TRBV5-1 and TRBJ2-7; D gene unclear. CDR1 and CDR2 from the germline V gene are SGHRS and YFSETQ. This CDR3 contains 15 residues. V was cut by 0 bases and J by 2 bases, with 12 bases left in between.